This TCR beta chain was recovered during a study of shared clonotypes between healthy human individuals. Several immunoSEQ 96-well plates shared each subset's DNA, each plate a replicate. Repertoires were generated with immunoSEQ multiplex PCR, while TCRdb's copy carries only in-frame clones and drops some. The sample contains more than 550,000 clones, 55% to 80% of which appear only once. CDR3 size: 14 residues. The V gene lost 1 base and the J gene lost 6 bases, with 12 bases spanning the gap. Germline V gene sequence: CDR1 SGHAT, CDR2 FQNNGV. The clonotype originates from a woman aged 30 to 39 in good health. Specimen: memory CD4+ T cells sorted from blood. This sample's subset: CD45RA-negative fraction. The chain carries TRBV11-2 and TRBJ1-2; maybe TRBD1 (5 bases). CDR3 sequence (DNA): TGTGCCAGCAGCTTAGCGCAGGGTTCGGATGGCTACACCTTC. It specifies CASSLAQGSDGYTF.